This T cell receptor beta chain is drawn from a study of siplizumab effects on memory and regulatory T cells. Points from the study as a whole: Siplizumab significantly brought down the alloreactive sequences that trace back to unstimulated CD4+ memory cells. Apparently key alloresponse contributors, naive T cells also seemed more diverse than memory cells.

This clone was detected once. Its target is unknown. The table came from immunoSEQ multiplex PCR; TCRdb's copy has only in-frame clones and leaves some out. The repertoire consists of approximately 100,000 clones, with 91% occurring once and the leading ten covering roughly 2.7%. This CDR3 has 14 residues. V lost 2 bases, J lost 2 bases, and 7 bases lay in between. Germline V lookup: CDR1 SGHTA, CDR2 FQGTGA. The chain carries TRBV7-3 and TRBJ1-3; D gene uncertain. The specimen sequenced was CD4+ T cells sorted from blood. The clonotype was recovered from a human donor in good health. Some clones in this sample may be carry-over from other donors' samples. CDR3 loop: CASSLGPAGNTIYF. The CDR3 DNA reads TGTGCCAGCAGCTTAGGGCCAGCTGGAAACACCATATATTTT.